This TCR beta chain was sequenced during a study of blood T cell repertoires in COVID-19. Two consecutive negative NP/OP PCR tests, clearance, or resolved symptoms defined Cohort 3 recovery. This table comes from immunoSEQ multiplex PCR, and its TCRdb copy is limited to in-frame clones, with some not included. This sample has about 380,000 clones, with approximately 90% found just once. Notes on this clone: This sequence may be a read error, since a much larger clone differs from it by one base.

The CDR3 consists of 13 residues. V lost 4 bases to trimming and J lost 4 bases, with 10 bases between them. Germline CDR1 SNHLY, CDR2 FYNNEI. The gene calls are TRBV2 and TRBJ1-2; D is possibly TRBD1 (6 bases). Sample: PBMCs or T cells enriched from blood (not recorded which). The source is a woman younger than 35 who had recovered from COVID-19. The CDR3 DNA sequence: TGTGCCAGCAGTGTAGTCAGGGGCTATGGCTACACCTTC. Residues: CASSVVRGYGYTF. Drawing the rest from reference TRBV2 and TRBJ1-2, the complete variable domain is EPEVTQTPSHQVTQMGQEVILRCVPISNHLYFYWYRQILGQKVEFLVSFYNNEISEKSEIFDDQFSVERPDGSNFTLKIRSTKLEDSAMYFCASSVVRGYGYTFGSGTRLTVV.